This T cell receptor beta chain was sequenced during a study of T cell repertoires in cytomegalovirus infection. The wider study: Recently identified HLA-C-restricted CMV epitopes were used, and well-studied HLA-B-restricted CMV epitopes were used as well. Public TCR beta signatures provided an indication of both CMV infection and a matching HLA type. The study, taken as a whole, reports: Summed frequency of public TCR beta families distinguished CMV carriers with the relevant HLA.

In TCRdb, the reads were re-called with MiXCR into one record per CDR3 protein. The sample consists of about 830,000 distinct CDR3 sequences, about 33% of them appearing once. The ends lost 4 bases at V and 6 bases at J; junction bases unmatched: 9. The CDR3 is 15 amino acids. Germline loops: CDR1 SGHVT, CDR2 SQSDAQ. On this clonotype itself: Its cognate antigen is unknown.

The chain uses TRBV7-4 and TRBJ2-1, with 7 bases fitting TRBD1. The origin of this receptor is a human donor in good health (CMV status not recorded). Some clones in this sample may be carry-over from other donors' samples. The specimen was cultured CD8+ T cells from PBMCs, collected from culture after CMV antigen stimulation. The CDR3 spells CASSSRTGPPNEQFF. CDR3 DNA sequence: TGTGCCAGCAGCTCTAGGACAGGTCCCCCCAATGAGCAGTTCTTC. Full variable domain (remainder filled in from reference TRBV7-4 and TRBJ2-1): GAGVSQSPRYKVAKRGRDVALRCDSISGHVTLYWYRQTLGQGSEVLTYSQSDAQRDKSGRPSGRFSAERPERSVSTLKIQRTEQGDSAVYLCASSSRTGPPNEQFFGPGTRLTVL.